What follows are 20 T cell receptor beta chains derived from one specimen sequenced in a study of OX40 agonist ivuxolimab in advanced cancers. Assay: immunoSEQ multiplex PCR; the TCRdb copy retains only in-frame clones and omits some. The data hold about 58,000 clones, with about 85% observed a single time. Sequencing used CD4+ or CD8+ T cells sorted from blood, obtained in a trial of the OX40 agonist ivuxolimab. The receptor set was obtained from an adult with an advanced solid tumor such as melanoma, head and neck, liver or kidney cancer.

This clone was picked up one time. The V and J genes are TRBV5-1 and TRBJ2-5; D gene uncertain. Looked up from germline, CDR1 is SGHRS and CDR2 is YFSETQ. The CDR3 extends over 15 amino acids. V was cut by 0 bases and J by 5 bases, with 14 bases left in between. Written as DNA, the CDR3 is TGCGCCAGCAGCTTGGAAGTCAGCATGGGGGAGACCCAGTACTTC. It specifies CASSLEVSMGETQYF.

This clone was counted between two and nine times. The chain's CDR3 is CASSVRGNYGYTF. DNA of the CDR3: TGTGCCAGCAGCGTTCGGGGTAACTATGGCTACACCTTC. The chain uses TRBV7-9 and TRBJ1-2, with D uncertain. Per germline, CDR1 SEHNR and CDR2 FQNEAQ (reference sequence). The CDR3 totals 13 residues. V gave up 5 bases and J gave up 1 base, with 8 bases separating them.

The V and J genes are TRBV7-3 and TRBJ2-3; no clear D. Trimming stripped 1 base from V and 2 bases from J, with 10 bases between. Germline values: CDR1 SGHTA, CDR2 FQGTGA. The CDR3 runs 15 residues. CDR3 residues: CASSLKGFVTDTQYF. CDR3 nucleotide sequence: TGTGCCAGCAGCTTAAAGGGATTTGTCACAGATACGCAGTATTTT.

The chain employs TRBV5-1 and TRBJ2-1; no firm D call. Per the germline V gene, CDR1 is SGHRS and CDR2 is YFSETQ. With 6 bases removed from V and 0 bases from J, the gap between germline ends came to 19 bases. CDR3 length: 17 amino acids. CDR3 protein: CASTPNTYPSSYNEQFF. CDR3 coding DNA: TGCGCCAGCACGCCGAACACATACCCAAGCTCCTACAATGAGCAGTTCTTC.

The gene calls are TRBV6-5 and TRBJ2-5, with D perhaps matching TRBD1 or TRBD2 (5 bases each). V lost 8 bases and J 1 base, leaving 17 bases between the germline ends. There are 15 residues in the CDR3. Germline CDR1 reads MNHEY; CDR2 reads SVGAGI. CDR3 region: CASGPGTPPQETQYF. CDR3 DNA: TGTGCCAGCGGCCCCGGGACGCCCCCCCAAGAGACCCAGTACTTC.

This clone was observed a single time. The chain joins TRBV6-5 to TRBJ2-5, with a tentative D call TRBD2 (5 bases). Trimming removed 6 bases from V and 5 bases from J, with 7 bases in between. The CDR3 spans 11 residues. CDR1 is MNHEY, CDR2 SVGAGI, per germline. The CDR3: CASRGDETQYF. The CDR3 DNA follows: TGTGCCAGCAGGGGAGATGAGACCCAGTACTTC.

A single count supports this clone. The V gene is TRBV5-3, the J gene TRBJ2-1; the match to TRBD2 covers 9 bases. TRBV5-3 is noted as an ORF with a role that remains uncertain. V was pared by 0 bases and J by 7 bases, with 5 bases of the junction left unmatched. This CDR3 region has 15 residues. CDR3 DNA: TGTGCCAGAAGCTTGGTGGTAGCGGGAGAGAATGAGCAGTTCTTC. Residues: CARSLVVAGENEQFF.

This chain links TRBV29-1 with TRBJ2-7; the D call may be TRBD1 or TRBD2 (6 bases each). This CDR3 comprises 12 residues. V shed 7 bases and J shed 7 bases, with 17 bases lying between them. The germline gives CDR1 SQVTM, CDR2 ANQGSEA. The chain's CDR3 is CSALGGWGEQYF. Here the CDR3 DNA reads TGCAGCGCCCTGGGGGGCTGGGGGGAGCAGTACTTC.

This chain links TRBV6-5 with TRBJ1-1; D is ambiguous. This CDR3 spans 14 amino acids. Germline lookup yields CDR1 MNHEY and CDR2 SVGAGI. With 2 bases removed from V and 1 base from J, the gap between germline ends came to 8 bases. CDR3 bases: TGTGCCAGCAGTTACGAGGCGAGGAACACTGAAGCTTTCTTT. Translating it yields CASSYEARNTEAFF.

This clone was observed a single time. V usage is TRBV6-4 and J usage is TRBJ2-3, with D possibly matching TRBD1 (6 bases). The V end was cut by 2 bases, the J end by 5 bases, with 14 bases between. Per germline, CDR1 MRHNA and CDR2 SNTAGT. The CDR3 loop spans 15 amino acids. CDR3 DNA: TGTGCCAGCAGTGACAATCAGGGGAAGGGAGATACGCAGTATTTT. Translation gives CASSDNQGKGDTQYF.

The gene calls are TRBV20-1 and TRBJ1-1, with 8 nucleotides matching TRBD1. The V segment lost 8 bases and the J segment 10 bases; nucleotides outside the gene matches: 6. The length of the CDR3 is 10 residues. Per germline, CDR1 DFQATT and CDR2 SNEGSKA (reference sequence). CDR3 loop: CSSRQGPAFF. The CDR3 coding sequence is TGCAGTTCCCGACAGGGGCCAGCTTTCTTT.

The chain joins TRBV19 to TRBJ1-2; 8 bases agree with TRBD1. The ends lost 5 bases at V and 4 bases at J; junction bases unmatched: 3. CDR3 length equals 13 residues. From germline, CDR1 is LNHDA and CDR2 SQIVND (reference sequence). CDR3 nucleotides: TGTGCCAGTAGTGCAGGGGGCGGCTATGGCTACACCTTC. Protein product: CASSAGGGYGYTF.

The V call is TRBV19, the J call TRBJ2-1, with 7 bases that match TRBD2. The CDR3 totals 15 residues. The J segment lost 8 bases and the V segment lost 6 bases, leaving 13 bases of the junction unmatched. From germline, CDR1 is LNHDA and CDR2 SQIVND (reference sequence). The CDR3, as DNA: TGTGCCAGTAGCCCCACTGGCGGGAGTATGTATGAGCAGTTCTTC. It yields the protein CASSPTGGSMYEQFF. Full variable domain (remainder filled in from reference TRBV19 and TRBJ2-1): DGGITQSPKYLFRKEGQNVTLSCEQNLNHDAMYWYRQDPGQGLRLIYYSQIVNDFQKGDIAEGYSVSREKKESFPLTVTSAQKNPTAFYLCASSPTGGSMYEQFFGPGTRLTVL.

This chain uses TRBV19 with TRBJ2-5; 7 bases match TRBD2. The CDR3 runs 15 residues. In germline, CDR1 is LNHDA, CDR2 SQIVND (reference sequence). J gave up 1 base and V 4 bases, and 6 bases lay outside the gene matches. CDR3 DNA sequence: TGTGCCAGTAGTAGCGGTAGCGGGTTCCAAGAGACCCAGTACTTC. It translates to CASSSGSGFQETQYF.

V is TRBV5-1 and J is TRBJ2-2, with TRBD1 matching 9 bases. The germline CDR1 and CDR2 sequences are SGHRS and YFSETQ. V lost 3 bases, J lost 5 bases, and 11 bases stayed unmatched. The CDR3 length is 17 residues. The CDR3 DNA follows: TGCGCCAGCAGCTCTACAGGGGGCGGGATTCCGACCGGGGAGCTGTTTTTT. It translates to CASSSTGGGIPTGELFF. The whole variable domain, remainder taken from reference TRBV5-1 and TRBJ2-2, is KAGVTQTPRYLIKTRGQQVTLSCSPISGHRSVSWYQQTPGQGLQFLFEYFSETQRNKGNFPGRFSGRQFSNSRSEMNVSTLELGDSALYLCASSSTGGGIPTGELFFGEGSRLTVL.

The chain has TRBV19 and TRBJ2-6, with D uncertain. V gave up 6 bases and J gave up 0 bases, with 9 bases separating them. Germline CDR1 LNHDA, CDR2 SQIVND (reference sequence). CDR3 length: 15 amino acids. CDR3 protein: CASRSTISGANVLTF. The CDR3 DNA follows: TGTGCCAGTAGATCCACAATCTCTGGGGCCAACGTCCTGACTTTC.

The rearrangement links TRBV29-1 to TRBJ1-3; TRBD1 matches at 9 bases. V lost 1 base to trimming and J lost 1 base; unmatched junction nucleotides: 11. There are 18 residues in the CDR3. CDR1 is SQVTM and CDR2 is ANQGSEA in the germline V gene. The CDR3 nucleotides read TGCAGCGTTGAAGCCTTAGAGCCACAGGGGGCTTCTGGAAACACCATATATTTT. Amino acid sequence: CSVEALEPQGASGNTIYF.

The chain carries TRBV19 and TRBJ2-3, with 7 bases matching TRBD2. Losses at the gene ends were 5 bases for V and 6 bases for J; bases not matched to a gene: 8. The CDR3 spans 14 residues. The germline V gene encodes CDR1 LNHDA and CDR2 SQIVND (reference sequence). This chain's CDR3 is CASSQSTSRDTQYF. The CDR3 DNA reads as TGTGCCAGTAGTCAGTCGACTAGCCGCGATACGCAGTATTTT.

The V and J genes are TRBV14 and TRBJ2-7; D uncertain. Germline assignment: CDR1 SGHDN and CDR2 FVKESK. This CDR3 is 16 amino acids long. The V end lost 0 bases, the J end lost 4 bases, and 16 bases lay between the germline ends. The CDR3 DNA follows: TGTGCCAGCAGCCAAGAGCTTGGGGTCCTTCGATACGAGCAGTACTTC. Its protein is CASSQELGVLRYEQYF.

CDR3 DNA sequence: TGTGCCTGGAGGGACGGACATAATTCACCCCTCCACTTT. Translation: CAWRDGHNSPLHF. The rearrangement uses TRBV30 and TRBJ1-6; no clear D. The germline CDR1 and CDR2 sequences are GTSNPN and SVGIG (reference sequence). Trimming took off 3 bases at V and 5 bases at J, with 8 bases between the two ends. The CDR3 runs 13 residues.